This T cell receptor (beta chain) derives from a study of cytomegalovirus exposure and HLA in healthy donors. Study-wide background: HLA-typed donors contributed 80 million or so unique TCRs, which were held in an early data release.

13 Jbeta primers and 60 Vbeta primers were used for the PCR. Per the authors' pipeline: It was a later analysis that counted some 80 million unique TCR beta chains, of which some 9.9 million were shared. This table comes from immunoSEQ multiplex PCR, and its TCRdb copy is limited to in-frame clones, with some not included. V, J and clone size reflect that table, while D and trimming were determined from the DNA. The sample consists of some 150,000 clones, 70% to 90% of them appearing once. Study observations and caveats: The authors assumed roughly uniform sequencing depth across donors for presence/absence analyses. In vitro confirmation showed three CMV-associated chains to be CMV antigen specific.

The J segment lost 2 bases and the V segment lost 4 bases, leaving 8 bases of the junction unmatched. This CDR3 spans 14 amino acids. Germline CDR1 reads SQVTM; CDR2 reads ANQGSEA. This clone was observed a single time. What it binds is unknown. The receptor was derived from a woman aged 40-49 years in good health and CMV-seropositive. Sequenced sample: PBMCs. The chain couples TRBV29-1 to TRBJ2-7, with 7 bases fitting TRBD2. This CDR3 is CSVVSSGPPYEQYF. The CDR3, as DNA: TGCAGCGTTGTATCTAGCGGTCCACCCTACGAGCAGTACTTC.